These T cell receptor beta chains were read from a single sample in a study of STAT3 mutations in large granular lymphocyte leukemia. TCRdb keeps only in-frame clones here, not all; method: immunoSEQ multiplex PCR. The sample yields approximately 8,400 clones, roughly 90% seen once. Sequencing used peripheral blood mononuclear cells. The receptors originated from a man aged 55 to 69 with T-cell large granular lymphocyte leukemia. Some clones in this sample may be carry-over from other donors' samples. Each CDR3 is given with its conserved first and last residue. Each record gives: CDR3 length, V gene, CDR3 protein.

length: 16; V: TRBV5-4; CDR3: CASSSGTSGRSYEQYF
length: 15; V: TRBV5-1; CDR3: CASSLGTAGTDTQYF
length: 18; V: TRBV12-5; CDR3: CASGLEGLAGGVGNEQFF
length: 15; V: TRBV25-1; CDR3: CASQPGTGRNQPQHF
length: 15; V: TRBV7-2; CDR3: CASSFDRGLDYGYTF
length: 13; V: TRBV2; CDR3: CASSEGGTDTQYF
length: 14; V: TRBV7-8; CDR3: CASSLAGLNQPQHF
length: 16; V: TRBV7-6; CDR3: CASSFEAGLSTDTQYF
length: 13; V: TRBV7-2; CDR3: CASSLTTGTELFF
length: 16; V: TRBV10-3; CDR3: CATRFPGGGGAETQYF
length: 12; V: TRBV12-5; CDR3: CASGLGAYEQYF
length: 15; V: TRBV7-9; CDR3: CASSFLQGTSYEQYF
length: 14; V: TRBV10-3; CDR3: CAISGEGGQGGLFF
length: 15; V: TRBV18; CDR3: CASSLSGTINSPLHF
length: 15; V: TRBV4-1; CDR3: CASSQEGNGANVLTF
length: 15; V: TRBV4-1; CDR3: CASSQPTDRVRGYTF
length: 13; V: TRBV9; CDR3: CASSVVDYNEQFF
length: 16; V: TRBV4-1; CDR3: CASSQAGTPVSYEQYF
length: 16; V: TRBV5-4; CDR3: CASSLYAGGRADTQYF
length: 18; V: TRBV5-4; CDR3: CASSSRTSGRVGTDTQYF
length: 12; V: TRBV7-2; CDR3: CASSSITDTQYF
length: 14; V: TRBV7-8; CDR3: CASSLERTFYGYTF
length: 17; V: TRBV7-9; CDR3: CASSLQTSGGIQVEQYF
length: 17; V: TRBV18; CDR3: CASSPRSGLTPTDTQYF